This T cell receptor (beta chain) was retrieved from a study of chemoradiotherapy in HPV16-positive cancers. Remarks on this clone: Its target is unknown.

General study points: Non-HPV-specific T cells did not expand in tumors during treatment, whereas candidate HPV-specific clones and E7-related motifs did.

Using immunoSEQ multiplex PCR, the repertoire was profiled, and TCRdb retains in-frame clones only, with some absent. Here the sample spans 9,500 to 15,000 clones, 72% being singletons. Germline CDR1 SQVTM, CDR2 ANQGSEA. This CDR3 is built from 12 residues. V gave up 7 bases and J gave up 1 base; unmatched junction bases: 4. This TCR derives from a human donor with HPV-associated anogenital cancer. Sampling was done from a patient who underwent chemoradiotherapy. The chain recombines TRBV29-1 with TRBJ2-7; 7 bases are shared with TRBD1. The CDR3 protein is CSAGQASYEQYF. CDR3 DNA sequence: TGCAGCGCAGGACAGGCATCCTACGAGCAGTACTTC.